Presented here are 17 T cell receptor beta chains from one specimen sequenced in a study of OX40 agonist ivuxolimab in advanced cancers. Libraries were made using the immunoSEQ multiplex PCR assay. TCRdb took over this immuneACCESS table, retaining in-frame rearrangements with V and J assigned. Such tables are incomplete; in checked studies, under half of the missing clones stem from an unresolved V gene, and the remainder is unexplained. This sample gives over 60,000 clones in total; approximately 80% of them show up just once. The top ten clones comprise roughly 2.1% of the sample. The material sequenced was CD4+ or CD8+ T cells sorted from blood, taken in a trial of the OX40 agonist ivuxolimab. The origin of the receptors is an adult with an advanced solid tumor such as melanoma, head and neck, liver or kidney cancer.

This CDR3 is CASSYSTRKNTEAFF. CDR3 DNA sequence: TGTGCCAGCAGTTACTCGACGCGCAAGAACACTGAAGCTTTCTTT. The chain links TRBV6-5 to TRBJ1-1; no clear D gene. There are 15 residues in the CDR3. V lost 0 bases to trimming and J lost 1 base, with 9 bases between them. Germline CDR1 and CDR2: MNHEY and SVGAGI.

V is TRBV18 and J is TRBJ2-5; 9 bases line up with TRBD2. Germline assignment: CDR1 KGHSH and CDR2 LQKENI. The J segment lost 1 base and the V segment lost 3 bases, leaving 6 bases of the junction unmatched. The CDR3 covers 16 residues. The chain's CDR3 is CASSPPGLARQETQYF. The CDR3 nucleotides read TGTGCCAGCTCACCCCCGGGACTAGCCCGCCAAGAGACCCAGTACTTC.

The chain couples TRBV7-9 to TRBJ2-3, with D hard to call. From germline, CDR1 is SEHNR and CDR2 FQNEAQ (reference sequence). Trimming left V 7 bases short and J 0 bases short, with 17 bases between. This CDR3 is 16 amino acids long. DNA of the CDR3: TGTGCCAGCAACGAAACTCCTTCCCTGAGCACAGATACGCAGTATTTT. It is translated as CASNETPSLSTDTQYF.

The V gene is TRBV18, the J gene TRBJ2-4; D is unclear. The V gene lost 4 bases and the J gene lost 8 bases, with 9 bases spanning the gap. The CDR3 extends over 12 amino acids. Germline V gene sequence: CDR1 KGHSH, CDR2 LQKENI. The CDR3 spells CASSHRPDIQYF. CDR3 nucleotides: TGTGCCAGCTCACACCGCCCAGACATTCAGTACTTC.

This clone was seen a single time. V and J are TRBV18 and TRBJ2-3, with TRBD1 matching 7 bases. V gave up 6 bases and J gave up 0 bases; unmatched junction bases: 6. This CDR3 spans 15 amino acids. Per germline, CDR1 KGHSH and CDR2 LQKENI. CDR3 region: CASSRTGSSTDTQYF. In nucleotides, the CDR3 is TGTGCCAGCTCGCGGACAGGATCTAGCACAGATACGCAGTATTTT.

This chain uses TRBV11-2 with TRBJ2-7; no clear D. Germline V lookup: CDR1 SGHAT, CDR2 FQNNGV. The V and J ends lost 5 bases and 2 bases respectively, with 13 bases between them. This CDR3 has 14 amino acids. In DNA, the CDR3 is TGTGCCAGCAGCCCACCCGGACGAACCTACGAGCAGTACTTC. It codes for CASSPPGRTYEQYF.

This clone was observed once. The chain recombines TRBV28 with TRBJ2-7, with no clear D. The CDR3 sequence is 12 residues long. Germline V CDR1 and CDR2: MDHEN, SYDVKM. V was cut by 2 bases and J by 5 bases, with 7 bases left in between. The CDR3 spells CASSLGVNEQYF. The DNA of the CDR3 is TGTGCCAGCAGTTTAGGGGTCAACGAGCAGTACTTC. The whole variable domain, filled in from reference TRBV28 and TRBJ2-7, reads DVKVTQSSRYLVKRTGEKVFLECVQDMDHENMFWYRQDPGLGLRLIYFSYDVKMKEKGDIPEGYSVSREKKERFSLILESASTNQTSMYLCASSLGVNEQYFGPGTRLTVT.

The gene calls are TRBV27 and TRBJ1-2; D is unresolved. Germline loops: CDR1 MNHEY, CDR2 SMNVEV (reference sequence). Deletions cut 5 bases from V and 4 bases from J, with 14 bases between. The length of the CDR3 is 14 residues. CDR3 DNA sequence: TGTGCCAGCAGTCCCAGTGGAGGACGCTATGGCTACACCTTC. As protein: CASSPSGGRYGYTF.

The chain uses TRBV5-5 and TRBJ2-1, with 8 bases identical to TRBD2. Germline V gives CDR1 SGHKS, CDR2 YYEKEE (reference sequence). V lost 4 bases and J lost 0; bases outside the gene matches: 6. The CDR3 spans 16 residues. The CDR3 DNA sequence: TGTGCCAGCAGCAGCGTAGCGGGGAGCTCCTACAATGAGCAGTTCTTC. Translating it yields CASSSVAGSSYNEQFF.

The genes are TRBV19 and TRBJ2-5; D unresolved. Trimming removed 2 bases from V and 5 bases from J, with 12 bases in between. This CDR3 spans 14 amino acids. Germline values: CDR1 LNHDA, CDR2 SQIVND (reference sequence). The CDR3 DNA follows: TGTGCCAGTAGTATAACTTTGGCCGGGGAGACCCAGTACTTC. It encodes CASSITLAGETQYF.

The chain combines TRBV21-1 with TRBJ2-7; the table gives TRBD2 as D, unverified against the DNA. TRBV21-1 has pseudogene status. This CDR3 is 13 amino acids long. As DNA, the CDR3 is TGTGCCAGCAGAAGTAGGGGGGGTTACGAGCAGTACTTC. This codes for CASRSRGGYEQYF.

The chain combines TRBV5-1 with TRBJ2-2; D is ambiguous. Germline V gene sequence: CDR1 SGHRS, CDR2 YFSETQ. With 4 bases removed from V and 2 bases from J, the gap between germline ends came to 6 bases. The CDR3 runs to 13 residues. For the CDR3, the DNA is TGCGCCAGCAGCCCAGGTAACACCGGGGAGCTGTTTTTT. Translated, it gives CASSPGNTGELFF.

This chain connects TRBV27 to TRBJ2-3; D gene ambiguous. The CDR3 consists of 13 residues. The germline CDR1 and CDR2 sequences are MNHEY and SMNVEV (reference sequence). V lost 6 bases and J lost 5, with 12 bases in between. The CDR3 spells CASSLDGEDTQYF. Written as DNA, the CDR3 is TGTGCCAGCAGCTTGGACGGCGAAGATACGCAGTATTTT.

The chain recombines TRBV9 with TRBJ2-3; D gene ambiguous. Per germline, CDR1 SGDLS and CDR2 YYNGEE. CDR3 length equals 16 residues. Trimming pared 0 bases from V and 0 bases from J, leaving 11 bases between. CDR3 coding DNA: TGTGCCAGCAGCGTAGCACCCTACCCTAGCACAGATACGCAGTATTTT. It translates to CASSVAPYPSTDTQYF.

This chain links TRBV27 with TRBJ1-2; D not resolved. V lost 2 bases and J 8 bases, leaving 21 bases between the germline ends. Looked up from germline, CDR1 is MNHEY and CDR2 is SMNVEV (reference sequence). CDR3 length: 16 residues. The CDR3 here is CASSLRRAERSKGYTF. CDR3 sequence (DNA): TGTGCCAGCAGTTTAAGAAGGGCTGAACGAAGTAAGGGCTACACCTTC.

The chain recombines TRBV5-1 with TRBJ2-1, with D perhaps assigned TRBD1 or TRBD2 (5 bases each). Trimming removed 4 bases from V and 8 bases from J, with 13 bases in between. Per the germline V gene, CDR1 is SGHRS and CDR2 is YFSETQ. This CDR3 has 13 amino acids. The CDR3 sequence: CASSATGTHEQFF. CDR3 nucleotide sequence: TGCGCCAGCAGCGCGACCGGGACCCATGAGCAGTTCTTC.

The chain combines TRBV4-1 with TRBJ2-5; possible D gene TRBD2, 5 bases. Trimming removed 0 bases at V and 5 bases at J, with 19 bases between. The CDR3 has 17 amino acids. CDR1 and CDR2 from the germline V gene are MGHRA and YSYEKL. CDR3 amino acids: CASSQDFGLTSSETQYF. CDR3 in DNA: TGCGCCAGCAGCCAAGATTTTGGTTTAACTAGTTCGGAGACCCAGTACTTC.